The 23 T cell receptor beta chains reported below all come from one sample, sequenced in a study of siplizumab effects on memory and regulatory T cells. The method was immunoSEQ multiplex PCR; TCRdb's version includes in-frame clones alone and lacks a portion of them. The sample includes around 110,000 clones, roughly 94% of them seen just once. Sequencing used non-Treg CD4+ T cells sorted from blood. These receptors were obtained from a human donor in good health.

The chain carries TRBV4-1 and TRBJ1-4; 9 bases align to TRBD1. The CDR3 extends over 16 amino acids. The V segment lost 1 base and the J segment 5 bases; nucleotides outside the gene matches: 5. Germline-derived CDR1 and CDR2 are MGHRA and YSYEKL. The CDR3 sequence is CASSQGGTGKNEKLFF. The CDR3, as DNA: TGCGCCAGCAGCCAAGGGGGGACAGGGAAGAATGAAAAACTGTTTTTT.

The chain uses TRBV30 and TRBJ2-2; D is undetermined. Trimming cost V 5 bases and J 1 base, with 11 bases left between them. Germline-derived CDR1 and CDR2 are GTSNPN and SVGIG (reference sequence). This CDR3 contains 14 residues. The CDR3 spells CAWARVRNTGELFF. CDR3 sequence (DNA): TGTGCCTGGGCCCGGGTGCGGAACACCGGGGAGCTGTTTTTT.

The chain joins TRBV11-3 to TRBJ2-3; possible D gene TRBD2, 5 bases. This CDR3 contains 13 residues. From germline, CDR1 is SGHNT and CDR2 YENEEA. V was trimmed by 4 bases and J by 2 bases, leaving 7 bases between them. The CDR3 nucleotides are TGTGCCAGCAGCTCGGGGTCCACAGATACGCAGTATTTT. Amino acid sequence: CASSSGSTDTQYF.

The chain combines TRBV10-2 with TRBJ2-3, with TRBD2 identical over 14 bases. CDR3 size: 17 residues. Germline V gene lookup returns CDR1 WSHSY and CDR2 SAAADI. V shed 5 bases, J shed 2 bases, and the junction held 6 bases outside the gene matches. The CDR3 region has the DNA TGCGCCAGCAGTTCGGGGACTAGCGGGGGAGTCACAGATACGCAGTATTTT. This encodes CASSSGTSGGVTDTQYF.

The V and J genes are TRBV9 and TRBJ1-1; D perhaps matches TRBD1 (5 bases). V was trimmed by 3 bases and J by 7 bases, leaving 19 bases between them. The CDR3 extends over 15 amino acids. Per germline, CDR1 SGDLS and CDR2 YYNGEE. This chain's CDR3 is CASSASILGGGEAFF. The CDR3, as DNA: TGTGCCAGCAGCGCATCAATCTTGGGGGGAGGTGAAGCTTTCTTT.

This clone was found a few times. V and J are TRBV5-1 and TRBJ2-2; 12 bases align to TRBD1. Per the germline V gene, CDR1 is SGHRS and CDR2 is YFSETQ. The CDR3 covers 14 residues. J lost 11 bases, V lost 4 bases, and 6 bases had no gene match. This CDR3 is CASSGGQGAAELFF. For the CDR3, the DNA is TGCGCCAGCAGCGGGGGACAGGGGGCGGCCGAGCTGTTTTTT.

The J gene is TRBJ2-7, the V gene TRBV11-2, with 10 nucleotides matching TRBD2. The CDR3 totals 15 residues. Germline CDR1 SGHAT, CDR2 FQNNGV. V shed 7 bases and J 4 bases; nucleotides not matched to a gene: 10. The CDR3 DNA follows: TGTGCCAGCACCCCCCTAGCGGGAGAGGGTTACGAGCAGTACTTC. Protein product: CASTPLAGEGYEQYF.

The genes are TRBV19 and TRBJ1-5, with TRBD1 matching over 9 bases. This CDR3 spans 15 amino acids. Per germline, CDR1 LNHDA and CDR2 SQIVND (reference sequence). The ends lost 7 bases at V and 4 bases at J; junction bases unmatched: 8. CDR3: CASTLQGALNQPQHF. Written as DNA, the CDR3 is TGTGCCAGTACCTTACAGGGGGCTCTGAATCAGCCCCAGCATTTT.

The chain uses TRBV25-1 and TRBJ1-5; D uncertain. Germline V gene data show CDR1 as MGHDK and CDR2 as SYGVNS. The V end lost 4 bases, the J end lost 6 bases, and 13 bases lay between the germline ends. The CDR3 consists of 14 residues. CDR3 DNA: TGTGCCAGCAGTGGGGCCTTAGTCGGTCAGCCCCAGCATTTT. Translation gives CASSGALVGQPQHF.

This chain links TRBV7-2 with TRBJ2-3, with TRBD2 identical over 11 bases. With 5 bases clipped from V and 2 bases from J, the junction kept 3 bases outside the gene matches. Germline V CDR1 and CDR2: SGHTA, FQGNSA. This CDR3 region has 15 residues. In nucleotides, the CDR3 is TGTGCCAGCAGCGCTAGCGGGGGGCACACAGATACGCAGTATTTT. Protein product: CASSASGGHTDTQYF.

The rearrangement joins TRBV9 to TRBJ2-1, with 8 bases that match TRBD2. The junction had 5 bases not matched to a gene; V was cut back by 3 bases and J by 3 bases. This CDR3 contains 15 residues. Germline values: CDR1 SGDLS, CDR2 YYNGEE. CDR3 nucleotide sequence: TGTGCCAGCAGCGCCCGACTAGCGAGCTACAATGAGCAGTTCTTC. Translation: CASSARLASYNEQFF.

The rearrangement joins TRBV5-1 to TRBJ1-4; weak D call: TRBD1 (5 bases). V was pared by 3 bases and J by 2 bases, with 14 bases between. The CDR3 sequence is 16 residues long. From germline, CDR1 is SGHRS and CDR2 YFSETQ. CDR3 nucleotide sequence: TGCGCCAGCAGCTGGAGTCAGGGATCGACTAATGAAAAACTGTTTTTT. As protein: CASSWSQGSTNEKLFF.

The CDR3 loop is CASSLRLAGVNTGELFF. CDR3 nucleotide sequence: TGTGCCAGCAGCCTTCGACTAGCGGGGGTTAACACCGGGGAGCTGTTTTTT. The rearrangement uses TRBV5-4 and TRBJ2-2, with 12 nucleotides matching TRBD2. The CDR3 runs to 17 residues. Unmatched junction bases numbered 6, after V lost 4 bases and J lost 2 bases. The V gene's germline CDR1 is SGHNT and CDR2 YYREEE (reference sequence).

With respect to this clone: The junction departs from germline at one end; a sequencing error may be responsible. CDR3 region: CASSLRQGSSEQYF. The DNA of the CDR3 is TGTGCCAGCAGTTTACGGCAGGGGTCCTCCGAGCAGTACTTC. The rearrangement uses TRBV27 and TRBJ2-7, with D perhaps matching TRBD1 (6 bases). The CDR3 has 14 residues. Germline CDR1 reads MNHEY; CDR2 reads SMNVEV (reference sequence).

The rearrangement links TRBV11-2 to TRBJ2-1, with a tentative D call TRBD2 (6 bases). V gave up 0 bases and J gave up 4 bases, with 16 bases separating them. The length of the CDR3 is 17 residues. Germline V gives CDR1 SGHAT, CDR2 FQNNGV. CDR3: CASSLELPRGTYNEQFF. The CDR3 DNA sequence: TGTGCCAGCAGCTTAGAACTACCCCGGGGGACTTACAATGAGCAGTTCTTC.

J is TRBJ1-1 and V is TRBV19; 9 nucleotides line up with TRBD1. After removal of 6 bases from V and 4 bases from J, the junction contained 3 bases not matched to a gene. Germline CDR1 and CDR2: LNHDA and SQIVND (reference sequence). There are 13 residues in the CDR3. The DNA of the CDR3 is TGTGCCAGTAGCTTGACAGGGGGCACTGAAGCTTTCTTT. Translating it yields CASSLTGGTEAFF.

The CDR3 spells CASSLVPGDNSPLHF. The CDR3 nucleotides read TGCGCCAGCAGCTTGGTTCCGGGGGATAATTCACCCCTCCACTTT. The J gene is TRBJ1-6, the V gene TRBV5-1; D might be TRBD1 (5 bases). The V and J ends lost 0 bases and 5 bases respectively, with 9 bases between them. Per germline, CDR1 SGHRS and CDR2 YFSETQ. The CDR3 covers 15 residues.

This chain uses TRBV7-2 with TRBJ1-1; D possibly corresponds to TRBD1 (6 bases). The length of the CDR3 is 14 residues. Germline CDR1 reads SGHTA; CDR2 reads FQGNSA. V shed 1 base and J shed 1 base, with 7 bases lying between them. The CDR3 region is CASSLGQENTEAFF. CDR3 sequence (DNA): TGTGCCAGCAGCTTAGGACAGGAGAACACTGAAGCTTTCTTT.

The chain employs TRBV5-6 and TRBJ2-7, with no clear D. The CDR3 totals 12 residues. The germline CDR1 and CDR2 sequences are SGHDT and YYEEEE. Deletions cut 1 base from V and 3 bases from J, with 5 bases between. CDR3 DNA sequence: TGTGCCAGCAGCTTGTACGGCTACGAGCAGTACTTC. It translates to CASSLYGYEQYF.

The V call is TRBV12-5, the J call TRBJ2-2; 14 nucleotides align to TRBD2. This CDR3 spans 18 amino acids. Germline CDR1 and CDR2: LGHNT and FRNRAP. V shed 5 bases, J shed 9 bases, and the junction held 14 bases outside the gene matches. The CDR3 loop is CASGAPTRTSGRRRELFF. The CDR3 DNA sequence: TGTGCTAGTGGTGCACCAACTCGGACTAGCGGGAGGAGGAGGGAGCTGTTTTTT.

The chain combines TRBV19 with TRBJ1-5; D might be TRBD1 (6 bases). CDR1 and CDR2 from the germline V gene are LNHDA and SQIVND (reference sequence). The ends were cut back, 5 bases at V and 0 bases at J, with 11 bases in the middle. This CDR3 is built from 15 residues. The CDR3 here is CASSDTGYSNQPQHF. The CDR3, as DNA: TGTGCCAGTAGTGATACAGGGTATAGCAATCAGCCCCAGCATTTT. The full variable domain, its missing parts supplied by reference TRBV19 and TRBJ1-5, is DGGITQSPKYLFRKEGQNVTLSCEQNLNHDAMYWYRQDPGQGLRLIYYSQIVNDFQKGDIAEGYSVSREKKESFPLTVTSAQKNPTAFYLCASSDTGYSNQPQHFGDGTRLSIL.

The J gene is TRBJ1-5, the V gene TRBV9; 7 nucleotides align to TRBD1. The V segment lost 5 bases and the J segment 7 bases; nucleotides outside the gene matches: 12. Germline V gene data show CDR1 as SGDLS and CDR2 as YYNGEE. The CDR3 spans 15 residues. The CDR3 spells CASSVSGQPKQPQHF. The CDR3 region has the DNA TGTGCCAGCAGTGTATCGGGACAGCCAAAACAGCCCCAGCATTTT. The variable domain in full, completed from reference TRBV9 and TRBJ1-5, reads DSGVTQTPKHLITATGQRVTLRCSPRSGDLSVYWYQQSLDQGLQFLIQYYNGEERAKGNILERFSAQQFPDLHSELNLSSLELGDSALYFCASSVSGQPKQPQHFGDGTRLSIL.

This clone has only a few counts. CDR3 bases: TGCGCCAGCAGCCCCGGGACCCCGTATGGCTACACCTTC. This sequence encodes CASSPGTPYGYTF. The genes are TRBV5-1 and TRBJ1-2; possibly TRBD1 for D (5 bases). CDR3 length: 13 residues. The germline CDR1 and CDR2 sequences are SGHRS and YFSETQ. V was trimmed by 4 bases and J by 5 bases, leaving 12 bases between them.